The entry below describes one TCR beta chain. Other DNA sequences in this sample translate to the same CDR3. Some clones are missing from TCRdb's copy, which holds only in-frame ones; the method was immunoSEQ multiplex PCR. The repertoire has just over 150,000 clones, approximately 90% of them found once; the top ten carry about 12%. Germline assignment: CDR1 MNHEY and CDR2 SMNVEV (reference sequence). V was pared by 3 bases and J by 7 bases, with 4 bases of the junction left unmatched. The CDR3 loop spans 15 amino acids. This sample is drawn from a study of control samples from healthy donors and cancer patients.

The J gene is TRBJ1-6, the V gene TRBV27; 9 nucleotides line up with TRBD1. The sequenced sample consisted of blood. This TCR came from a man under 40 in good health. As DNA, the CDR3 is TGTGCCAGCAGTTTCAGTGGACAGGGGAATTCACCCCTCCACTTT. It specifies CASSFSGQGNSPLHF.